Listed below are T cell receptor beta chains from one sample, sequenced in a study of cytomegalovirus exposure and HLA in healthy donors. Data came from immunoSEQ multiplex PCR; TCRdb stores just in-frame clones and leaves some out. The data contain around 150,000 clones, around four fifths of them singletons. Sequencing was done on a sample of PBMCs. These receptors were collected from a man in his thirties or forties in good health and CMV-seropositive. Both conserved end residues are part of each CDR3. The D gene is left open where the match is weak. Clone size appears in some rows only: once, few, many, or a class for an expanded clone.

j_gene,abundance,d_gene,v_gene,CDR3aa,CDR3nt
TRBJ2-7,NA,TRBD2,TRBV5-1,CASSPGPGGVYEQYF,TGCGCCAGCAGCCCCGGCCCGGGAGGGGTCTACGAGCAGTACTTC
TRBJ1-3,NA,TRBD1,TRBV9,CASSPRPGQGEYTIYF,TGTGCCAGCAGCCCCAGGCCGGGACAGGGGGAGTACACCATATATTTT
TRBJ1-2,NA,NA,TRBV19,CASSTSGALNYGYTF,TGTGCCAGTAGTACTTCAGGGGCCCTAAACTATGGCTACACCTTC
TRBJ2-7,NA,TRBD2,TRBV10-3,CAISPTGGGNSYEQYF,TGTGCCATCAGCCCCACCGGGGGGGGAAACTCCTACGAGCAGTACTTC
TRBJ1-2,NA,TRBD1,TRBV6-5,CASRAGTGNGYTF,TGTGCCAGCAGGGCCGGGACAGGGAATGGCTACACCTTC
TRBJ2-2,few,TRBD2,TRBV9,CASSGLANTGELFF,TGTGCCAGCAGTGGACTAGCTAACACCGGGGAGCTGTTTTTT
TRBJ1-5,NA,NA,TRBV6-6,CASSWGGALGNQPQHF,TGTGCCAGCAGTTGGGGGGGAGCGTTGGGCAATCAGCCCCAGCATTTT
TRBJ2-1,NA,TRBD1,TRBV5-4,CASRPGTGEPYNEQFF,TGTGCCAGCAGACCTGGGACAGGGGAACCTTACAATGAGCAGTTCTTC
TRBJ2-1,NA,TRBD2,TRBV2,CASISGVGREVRNEQFF,TGTGCCAGCATCTCCGGGGTCGGGCGGGAGGTAAGGAATGAGCAGTTCTTC
TRBJ2-1,NA,TRBD2,TRBV19,CASSNELAGGGRTYNEQFF,TGTGCCAGTAGTAATGAACTAGCGGGAGGAGGGCGCACCTACAATGAGCAGTTCTTC
TRBJ2-2,few,TRBD2,TRBV6-4,CASGMIAGYGELFF,TGTGCCAGCGGAATGATAGCGGGGTACGGGGAGCTGTTTTTT
TRBJ2-5,NA,NA,TRBV25-1,CASSLGRESQETQYF,TGTGCCAGCAGTCTTGGACGGGAGTCTCAAGAGACCCAGTACTTC
TRBJ2-1,NA,TRBD2,TRBV5-4,CASSPGTSGRRNEQFF,TGTGCCAGCAGCCCCGGGACTAGCGGGAGGAGGAATGAGCAGTTCTTC
TRBJ2-3,NA,TRBD2,TRBV7-2,CASSKPAGADTQYF,TGTGCCAGCAGCAAACCAGCGGGGGCGGATACGCAGTATTTT
TRBJ2-7,NA,NA,TRBV7-9,CASSSNQRASSYEQYF,TGTGCCAGCAGCTCCAATCAGCGGGCGAGCTCCTACGAGCAGTACTTC
TRBJ2-1,NA,TRBD2,TRBV5-1,CASSLVGLAGVNEQFF,TGTGCCAGCAGCCTGGTGGGACTAGCGGGAGTCAATGAGCAGTTCTTC
TRBJ2-5,NA,NA,TRBV11-2,CASSPRQVGGQETQYF,TGTGCCAGCAGCCCCCGACAGGTTGGCGGTCAAGAGACCCAGTACTTC
TRBJ2-1,NA,TRBD2,TRBV5-6,CASSLYAGVYNEQFF,TGTGCCAGCAGCTTGTATGCGGGAGTCTACAATGAGCAGTTCTTC
TRBJ1-1,NA,TRBD1,TRBV6-5,CASSLRDRGFSEAFF,TGTGCCAGCAGTCTCCGGGACAGGGGGTTCTCTGAAGCTTTCTTT
TRBJ1-5,once,NA,TRBV7-6,CASSLDPGSGQPQHF,TGTGCCAGCAGCTTAGATCCGGGATCGGGGCAGCCCCAGCATTTT
TRBJ2-5,NA,TRBD1,TRBV6-1,CASSEELSGTGDQETQYF,TGTGCCAGCAGTGAAGAGCTATCCGGGACAGGGGATCAAGAGACCCAGTACTTC
TRBJ1-2,few,NA,TRBV7-2,CASSLVKRGYTF,TGTGCCAGCAGCTTAGTCAAGAGGGGCTACACCTTC
TRBJ1-1,NA,TRBD1,TRBV18,CASSQRGQTNTEAFF,TGTGCCAGCTCACAAAGGGGGCAAACGAACACTGAAGCTTTCTTT
TRBJ2-3,NA,NA,TRBV7-2,CASSLFVGVTFDTQYF,TGTGCCAGCAGCTTATTCGTCGGAGTTACGTTCGATACGCAGTATTTT
TRBJ1-1,NA,TRBD1,TRBV11-2,CASTKGATEAFF,TGTGCCAGCACGAAGGGGGCCACTGAAGCTTTCTTT
TRBJ2-1,once,TRBD2,TRBV7-7,CASSAGGATYNEQFF,TGTGCCAGCAGCGCCGGGGGGGCCACATACAATGAGCAGTTCTTC
TRBJ2-3,NA,NA,TRBV5-4,CASSLATDTQYF,TGTGCCAGCAGCTTGGCGACAGATACGCAGTATTTT
TRBJ2-7,NA,TRBD1,TRBV27,CASSRGQAPGEQYF,TGTGCCAGCAGCCGAGGACAGGCTCCCGGGGAGCAGTACTTC
TRBJ2-7,NA,NA,TRBV4-1,CASSHRGSSYEQYF,TGCGCCAGCAGCCACAGAGGTAGCTCCTACGAGCAGTACTTC
TRBJ1-2,few,NA,TRBV5-4,CASTGKTYGYTF,TGTGCCAGCACAGGAAAGACCTATGGCTACACCTTC
TRBJ1-6,once,TRBD1,TRBV7-9,CASSSWGQGTSSYNSPLHF,TGTGCCAGCAGCTCGTGGGGACAGGGGACGAGCTCCTATAATTCACCCCTCCACTTT
TRBJ2-1,few,TRBD2,TRBV10-1,CASRAGGDNEQFF,TGCGCCAGCAGAGCGGGAGGGGACAATGAGCAGTTCTTC
TRBJ2-5,NA,NA,TRBV6-5,CASSWGQETQYF,TGTGCCAGCAGTTGGGGGCAGGAGACCCAGTACTTC
TRBJ1-5,NA,TRBD1,TRBV6-1,CASSEAKDRGLSNQPQHF,TGTGCCAGCAGTGAAGCAAAGGACAGGGGGCTGAGCAATCAGCCCCAGCATTTT
TRBJ1-1,once,TRBD1,TRBV29-1,CSVYSGQTKNTEAFF,TGCAGTGTCTATTCGGGACAGACCAAAAACACTGAAGCTTTCTTT
TRBJ2-1,NA,TRBD2,TRBV4-1,CASSQPGTSVNEQFF,TGCGCCAGCAGCCAACCCGGGACTAGTGTCAATGAGCAGTTCTTC
TRBJ2-1,NA,TRBD2,TRBV7-2,CASSSASGGARNEQFF,TGTGCCAGCAGCTCCGCTAGCGGGGGGGCAAGGAATGAGCAGTTCTTC
TRBJ2-7,NA,NA,TRBV5-6,CASSLSRGSYEQYF,TGTGCCAGCAGCTTATCTCGGGGCTCCTACGAGCAGTACTTC
TRBJ2-7,NA,TRBD2,TRBV7-9,CASSAPGLPFSYEQYF,TGTGCCAGCAGCGCACCGGGACTACCTTTTTCCTACGAGCAGTACTTC